This record covers a single T cell receptor (beta chain). Antigen: not known. The PCR ran on 60 Vbeta and 13 Jbeta primers. TCRdb's copy holds only in-frame clones and misses some; the assay was immunoSEQ multiplex PCR. Found here are about 160,000 clones, approximately 88% of them singletons; the top ten hold 1.2%. The data derive from a study of cytomegalovirus exposure and HLA in healthy donors. Study overall: Approximately 81% of 350 to 400 genotyped donors fell in the Caucasian-associated ancestry cluster.

Study-wide points: Per a prior analysis, the majority of TCR beta V segments were productive roughly 87% or roughly 30% of the time. Some segments of the V type, notably TRBV6-2 and TRBV6-3, were excluded as indistinguishable.

Germline CDR1 SQVTM, CDR2 ANQGSEA. CDR3 length: 14 residues. V shed 5 bases and J shed 0 bases, with 13 bases lying between them. Material: PBMCs. J is TRBJ1-2 and V is TRBV29-1, with TRBD1 as a possible D gene (5 bases). This receptor was identified in a boy aged 2 to 10 in good health and CMV-seronegative. The CDR3 is CSVMGGVTNYGYTF. CDR3 sequence (DNA): TGCAGCGTTATGGGGGGGGTCACTAACTATGGCTACACCTTC.